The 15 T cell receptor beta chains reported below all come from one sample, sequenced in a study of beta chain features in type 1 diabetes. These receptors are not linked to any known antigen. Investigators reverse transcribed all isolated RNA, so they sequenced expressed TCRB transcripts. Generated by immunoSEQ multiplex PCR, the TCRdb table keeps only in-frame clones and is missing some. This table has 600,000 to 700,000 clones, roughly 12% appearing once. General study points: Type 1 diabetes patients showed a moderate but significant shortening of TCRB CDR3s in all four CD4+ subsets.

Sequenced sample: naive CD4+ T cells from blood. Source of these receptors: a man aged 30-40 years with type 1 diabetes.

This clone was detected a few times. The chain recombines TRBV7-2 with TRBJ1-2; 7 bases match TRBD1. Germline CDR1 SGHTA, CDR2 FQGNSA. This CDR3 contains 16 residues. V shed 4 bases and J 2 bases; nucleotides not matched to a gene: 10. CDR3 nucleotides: TGTGCCAGCAGCTCACCGCCCGACAGGGAAAACTATGGCTACACCTTC. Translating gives CASSSPPDRENYGYTF.

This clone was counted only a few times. CDR3 sequence: CASSLDGALDNQPQHF. The CDR3 region has the DNA TGCGCCAGCAGCTTGGATGGCGCTCTGGACAATCAGCCCCAGCATTTT. The chain employs TRBV5-1 and TRBJ1-5; D remains unclear. Trimming left V 0 bases short and J 3 bases short, with 13 bases between. Germline V gene sequence: CDR1 SGHRS, CDR2 YFSETQ. This CDR3 has 16 residues.

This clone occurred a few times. For the CDR3, the DNA is TGCGCCAGCAGCCCATCATTCCTAAACACCGGGGAGCTGTTTTTT. It yields the protein CASSPSFLNTGELFF. The chain links TRBV4-1 to TRBJ2-2; D gene uncertain. V was trimmed by 4 bases and J by 2 bases, leaving 11 bases between them. The CDR3 consists of 15 residues. Germline V gives CDR1 MGHRA, CDR2 YSYEKL.

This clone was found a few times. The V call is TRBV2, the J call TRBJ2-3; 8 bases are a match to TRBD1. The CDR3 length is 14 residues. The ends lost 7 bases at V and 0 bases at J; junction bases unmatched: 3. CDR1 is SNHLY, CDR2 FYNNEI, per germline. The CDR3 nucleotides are TGTGCCAGCATCCGGGACAGGAGCACAGATACGCAGTATTTT. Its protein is CASIRDRSTDTQYF.

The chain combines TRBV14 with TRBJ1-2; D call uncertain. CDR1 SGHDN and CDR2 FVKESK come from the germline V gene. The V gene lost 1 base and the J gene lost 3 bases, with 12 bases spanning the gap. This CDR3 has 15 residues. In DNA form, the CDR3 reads TGTGCCAGCAGCCAAGGGCCGGGGAGGGACTATGGCTACACCTTC. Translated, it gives CASSQGPGRDYGYTF.

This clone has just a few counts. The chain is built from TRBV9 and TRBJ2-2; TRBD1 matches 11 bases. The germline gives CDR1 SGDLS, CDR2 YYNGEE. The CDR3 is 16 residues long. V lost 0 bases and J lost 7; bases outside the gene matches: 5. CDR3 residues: CASSVGGQGAVGELFF. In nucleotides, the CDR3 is TGTGCCAGCAGCGTAGGCGGACAGGGGGCGGTCGGGGAGCTGTTTTTT.

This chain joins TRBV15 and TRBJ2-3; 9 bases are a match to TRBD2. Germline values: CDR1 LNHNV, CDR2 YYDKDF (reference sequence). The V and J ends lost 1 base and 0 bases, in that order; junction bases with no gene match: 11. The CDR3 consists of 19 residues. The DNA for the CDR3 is TGTGCCACCAGCAGAGTGACAAGCGGGGGGCCCTTTAGCACAGATACGCAGTATTTT. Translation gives CATSRVTSGGPFSTDTQYF. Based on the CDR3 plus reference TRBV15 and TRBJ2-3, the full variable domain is DAMVIQNPRYQVTQFGKPVTLSCSQTLNHNVMYWYQQKSSQAPKLLFHYYDKDFNNEADTPDNFQSRRPNTSFCFLDIRSPGLGDTAMYLCATSRVTSGGPFSTDTQYFGPGTRLTVL.

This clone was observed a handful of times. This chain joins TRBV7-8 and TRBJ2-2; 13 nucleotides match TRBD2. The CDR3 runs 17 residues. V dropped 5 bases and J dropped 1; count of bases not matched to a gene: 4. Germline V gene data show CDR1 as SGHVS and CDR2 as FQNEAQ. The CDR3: CASSPGTSGVNTGELFF. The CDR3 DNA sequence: TGTGCCAGCAGCCCCGGGACTAGCGGGGTGAACACCGGGGAGCTGTTTTTT.

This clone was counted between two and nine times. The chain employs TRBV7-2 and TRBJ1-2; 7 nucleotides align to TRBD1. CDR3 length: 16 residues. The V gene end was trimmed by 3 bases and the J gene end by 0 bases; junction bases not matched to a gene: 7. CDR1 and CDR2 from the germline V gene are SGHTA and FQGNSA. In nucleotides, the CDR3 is TGTGCCAGCAGCTTCCCCAACAGGGGATCTAACTATGGCTACACCTTC. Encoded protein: CASSFPNRGSNYGYTF.

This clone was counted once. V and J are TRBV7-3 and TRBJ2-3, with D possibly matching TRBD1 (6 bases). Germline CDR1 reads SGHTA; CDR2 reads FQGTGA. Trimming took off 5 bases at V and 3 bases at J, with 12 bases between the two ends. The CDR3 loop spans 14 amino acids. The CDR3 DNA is TGTGCCAGCAGCGCACAGGGTTGGACAGATACGCAGTATTTT. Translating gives CASSAQGWTDTQYF.

CDR3: CSEGTPYEQYF. The CDR3 nucleotides are TGCAGCGAAGGGACTCCATACGAGCAGTACTTC. The chain has TRBV20-1 and TRBJ2-7; D perhaps matches TRBD2 (6 bases). The germline CDR1 and CDR2 sequences are DFQATT and SNEGSKA (reference sequence). This CDR3 region has 11 residues.

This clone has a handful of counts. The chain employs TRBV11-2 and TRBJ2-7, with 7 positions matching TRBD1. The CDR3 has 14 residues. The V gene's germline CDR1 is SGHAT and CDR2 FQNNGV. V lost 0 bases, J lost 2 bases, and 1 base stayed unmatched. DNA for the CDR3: TGTGCCAGCAGCTTAGAGGGACAGACCTACGAGCAGTACTTC. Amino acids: CASSLEGQTYEQYF.

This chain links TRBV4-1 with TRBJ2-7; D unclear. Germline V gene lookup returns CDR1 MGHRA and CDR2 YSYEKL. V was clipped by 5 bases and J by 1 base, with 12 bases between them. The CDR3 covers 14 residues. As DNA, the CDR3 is TGCGCCAGCAGCGCAGACCCGAGATCCTACGAGCAGTACTTC. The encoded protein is CASSADPRSYEQYF.

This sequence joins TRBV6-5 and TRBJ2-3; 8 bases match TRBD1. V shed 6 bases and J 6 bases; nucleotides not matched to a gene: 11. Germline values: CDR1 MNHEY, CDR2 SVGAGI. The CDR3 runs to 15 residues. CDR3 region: CASSPTGAIPDTQYF. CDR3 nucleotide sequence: TGTGCCAGCAGCCCGACAGGGGCAATCCCCGATACGCAGTATTTT.

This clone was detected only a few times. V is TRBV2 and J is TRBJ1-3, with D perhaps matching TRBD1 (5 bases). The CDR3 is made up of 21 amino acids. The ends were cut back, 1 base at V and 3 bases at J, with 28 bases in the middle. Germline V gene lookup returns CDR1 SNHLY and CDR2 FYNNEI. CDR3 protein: CASSEGFFARDVLFGGNTIYF. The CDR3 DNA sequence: TGTGCCAGCAGTGAAGGTTTCTTTGCCAGGGACGTGCTGTTCGGTGGAAACACCATATATTTT.